The 5 T cell receptor beta chains presented below share a single source sample, sequenced in a study of T-cell reconstitution after alpha-beta-depleted transplantation in children. A library of TCRbeta sequences, prepared with unique molecular identifiers, was generated. One entry per CDR3 protein results from TCRdb running MiXCR on the PCR reads. The sample includes approximately 1,000,000 distinct CDR3 sequences, around 30% of them seen just once. The material sequenced was PBMCs, mostly from graft donor cells, taken 360 days after TCRalphabeta/CD19-depleted stem cell transplant. The source is a boy younger than two who had a stem cell transplant for SCID, so the T cells may come from the graft donor.

The V gene is TRBV12-3 or TRBV12-4, the J gene TRBJ2-3; 8 positions match TRBD2. The CDR3 is 16 residues long. The V gene end was trimmed by 5 bases and the J gene end by 1 base; junction bases not matched to a gene: 8. CDR3 residues: CASSHAWRGGTDTQYF. The DNA for the CDR3 is TGTGCCAGCAGTCATGCCTGGCGGGGGGGCACAGATACGCAGTATTTT.

The chain joins TRBV3-1 to TRBJ2-1; D might be TRBD1 (6 bases). The germline V gene encodes CDR1 LGHDT and CDR2 YNNKEL (reference sequence). The CDR3 runs to 13 residues. Trimming cost V 3 bases and J 8 bases, with 11 bases left between them. CDR3 DNA sequence: TGTGCCAGCAGCCATAGTGGGGGCGATGAGCAGTTCTTC. This gives the protein CASSHSGGDEQFF.

This clonotype was detected a few times. The chain employs TRBV15 and TRBJ1-1, with 9 bases identical to TRBD1. From germline, CDR1 is LNHNV and CDR2 YYDKDF (reference sequence). Trimming removed 0 bases from V and 4 bases from J; junction bases left unmatched: 12. CDR3 length: 18 residues. CDR3 bases: TGTGCCACCAGCAGAGATCCGTGGGGGGAGACAGGGGGCACTGAAGCTTTCTTT. Translating it yields CATSRDPWGETGGTEAFF. Based on the CDR3 plus reference TRBV15 and TRBJ1-1, the full variable domain is DAMVIQNPRYQVTQFGKPVTLSCSQTLNHNVMYWYQQKSSQAPKLLFHYYDKDFNNEADTPDNFQSRRPNTSFCFLDIRSPGLGDTAMYLCATSRDPWGETGGTEAFFGQGTRLTVV.

The chain joins TRBV2 to TRBJ2-1; TRBD2 matches 9 bases. The CDR3 is 18 amino acids. The V and J ends lost 3 bases and 2 bases, in that order; junction bases with no gene match: 11. The germline V gene has CDR1 SNHLY and CDR2 FYNNEI. The CDR3 is CASSDNFIAGVPYNEQFF. The DNA of the CDR3 is TGTGCCAGCAGTGACAACTTCATAGCGGGGGTCCCCTACAATGAGCAGTTCTTC.

The V call is TRBV4-1, the J call TRBJ2-7; D gene uncertain. V was pared by 1 base and J by 7 bases, with 11 bases between. Germline values: CDR1 MGHRA, CDR2 YSYEKL. The CDR3 runs 13 residues. The DNA of the CDR3 is TGCGCCAGCAGCCAAGTTTTTAGGAAGGAGCAGTACTTC. Amino acid sequence: CASSQVFRKEQYF.